The following is a T cell receptor beta chain sequence with its context. The data were obtained in a study of cytomegalovirus exposure and HLA in healthy donors. This CDR3 region has 14 residues. The germline V gene has CDR1 MDHEN and CDR2 SYDVKM. Trimming stripped 7 bases from V and 0 bases from J, with 12 bases between. The primer mix had 60 Vbeta and 13 Jbeta primers. The protocol was immunoSEQ multiplex PCR, while the TCRdb copy is restricted to in-frame clones and leaves out a portion. Its table records 65,000 to 95,000 clones. The rearrangement links TRBV28 to TRBJ1-1; D possibly corresponds to TRBD1 (5 bases). The clonotype comes from a woman aged 60-70 years in good health and CMV-seronegative. Sequencing was performed on PBMCs. The CDR3 bases are TGTGCCAGCAAACGGACATCCATGAACACTGAAGCTTTCTTT. As protein: CASKRTSMNTEAFF.